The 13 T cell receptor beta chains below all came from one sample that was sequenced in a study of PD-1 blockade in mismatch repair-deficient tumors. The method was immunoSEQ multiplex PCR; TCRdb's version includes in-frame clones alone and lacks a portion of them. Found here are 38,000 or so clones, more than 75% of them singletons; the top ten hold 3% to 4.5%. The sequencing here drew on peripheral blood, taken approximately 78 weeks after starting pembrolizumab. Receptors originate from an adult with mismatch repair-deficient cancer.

The CDR3 region has the DNA TGTGCCAGTAGTATACCGGGACAGGCGAGTGAAGCTTTCTTT. Amino acids: CASSIPGQASEAFF. V and J are TRBV19 and TRBJ1-1; TRBD1 agrees at 8 bases. The length of the CDR3 is 14 residues. The trim removed 2 bases at V and 7 bases at J, leaving 6 bases unmatched. The germline V gene encodes CDR1 LNHDA and CDR2 SQIVND (reference sequence).

Here the CDR3 reads CASVLGGTSYNEQFF. The DNA for the CDR3 is TGTGCCAGCGTTCTTGGCGGGACCTCCTACAATGAGCAGTTCTTC. The rearrangement joins TRBV6-5 to TRBJ2-1; D possibly corresponds to TRBD2 (6 bases). Germline loops: CDR1 MNHEY, CDR2 SVGAGI. V lost 8 bases, J lost 0 bases, and 14 bases lay in between. The CDR3 is made up of 15 amino acids.

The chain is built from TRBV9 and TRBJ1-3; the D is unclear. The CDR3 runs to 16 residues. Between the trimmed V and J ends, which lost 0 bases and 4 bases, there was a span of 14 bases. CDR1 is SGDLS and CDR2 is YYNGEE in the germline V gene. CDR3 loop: CASSVDSPAVGNTIYF. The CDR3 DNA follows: TGTGCCAGCAGCGTAGACTCCCCAGCGGTAGGAAACACCATATATTTT.

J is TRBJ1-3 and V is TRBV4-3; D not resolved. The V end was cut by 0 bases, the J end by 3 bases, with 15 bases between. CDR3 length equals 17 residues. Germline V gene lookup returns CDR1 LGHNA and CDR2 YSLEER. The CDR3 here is CASSQDLDFSLGNTIYF. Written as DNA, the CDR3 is TGCGCCAGCAGCCAAGATCTAGATTTCAGCCTTGGAAACACCATATATTTT.

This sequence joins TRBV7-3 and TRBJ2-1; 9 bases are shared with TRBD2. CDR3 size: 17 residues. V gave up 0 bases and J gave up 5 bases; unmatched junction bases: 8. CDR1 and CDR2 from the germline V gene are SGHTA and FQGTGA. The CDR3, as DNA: TGTGCCAGCAGCTTAACGGGTCAGCGGGAGGTCGACAATGAGCAGTTCTTC. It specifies CASSLTGQREVDNEQFF. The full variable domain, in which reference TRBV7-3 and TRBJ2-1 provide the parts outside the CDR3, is GAGVSQTPSNKVTEKGKYVELRCDPISGHTALYWYRQSLGQGPEFLIYFQGTGAADDSGLPNDRFFAVRPEGSVSTLKIQRTERGDSAVYLCASSLTGQREVDNEQFFGPGTRLTVL.

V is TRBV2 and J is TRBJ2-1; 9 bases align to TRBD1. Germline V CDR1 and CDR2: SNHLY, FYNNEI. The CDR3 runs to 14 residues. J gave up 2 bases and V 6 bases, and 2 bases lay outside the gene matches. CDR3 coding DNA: TGTGCCAGCAGCCGACAGGGGGCCTACAATGAGCAGTTCTTC. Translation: CASSRQGAYNEQFF.

CDR3 DNA sequence: TGTGCCAGTAGTATAGTCCAGGGGCACGGCATTAACTATGGCTACACCTTC. Protein: CASSIVQGHGINYGYTF. The J gene is TRBJ1-2, the V gene TRBV19; TRBD1 might be the D (6 bases). The CDR3 is 17 residues long. Germline V gene data show CDR1 as LNHDA and CDR2 as SQIVND (reference sequence). Trimming pared 1 base from V and 1 base from J, leaving 16 bases between. Combining the CDR3 with reference TRBV19 and TRBJ1-2 gives the whole variable domain DGGITQSPKYLFRKEGQNVTLSCEQNLNHDAMYWYRQDPGQGLRLIYYSQIVNDFQKGDIAEGYSVSREKKESFPLTVTSAQKNPTAFYLCASSIVQGHGINYGYTFGSGTRLTVV.

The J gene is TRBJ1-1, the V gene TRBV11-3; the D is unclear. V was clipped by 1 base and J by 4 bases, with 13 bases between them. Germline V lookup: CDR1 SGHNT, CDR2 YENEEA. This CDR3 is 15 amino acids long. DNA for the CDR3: TGTGCCAGCAGCTTAGCTGGGCAGGCCCTCACTGAAGCTTTCTTT. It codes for CASSLAGQALTEAFF.

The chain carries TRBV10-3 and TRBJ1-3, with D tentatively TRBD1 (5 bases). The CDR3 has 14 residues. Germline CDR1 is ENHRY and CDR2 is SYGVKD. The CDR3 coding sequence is TGTGCAACACAGGTTGGGGCCACTGGAAACACCATATATTTT. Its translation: CATQVGATGNTIYF.

CDR3 sequence: CASSLSRQDEKLFF. CDR3 coding DNA: TGTGCCAGCAGCTTATCCCGACAGGATGAAAAACTGTTTTTT. This rearrangement joins TRBV7-9 to TRBJ1-4, with D perhaps matching TRBD1 (6 bases). The germline gives CDR1 SEHNR, CDR2 FQNEAQ (reference sequence). The ends were cut back, 2 bases at V and 6 bases at J, with 10 bases in the middle. The CDR3 contains 14 residues. The full variable domain, rest sourced from reference TRBV7-9 and TRBJ1-4, is DTGVSQNPRHKITKRGQNVTFRCDPISEHNRLYWYRQTLGQGPEFLTYFQNEAQLEKSRLLSDRFSAERPKGSFSTLEIQRTEQGDSAMYLCASSLSRQDEKLFFGSGTQLSVL.

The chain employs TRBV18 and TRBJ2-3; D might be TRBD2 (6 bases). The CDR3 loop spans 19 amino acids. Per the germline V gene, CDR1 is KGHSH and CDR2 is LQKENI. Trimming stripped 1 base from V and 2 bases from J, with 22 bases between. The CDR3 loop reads CASSPRTVGLKTPTDTQYF. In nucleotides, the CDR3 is TGTGCCAGCTCACCACGAACCGTGGGACTCAAAACCCCCACAGATACGCAGTATTTT.

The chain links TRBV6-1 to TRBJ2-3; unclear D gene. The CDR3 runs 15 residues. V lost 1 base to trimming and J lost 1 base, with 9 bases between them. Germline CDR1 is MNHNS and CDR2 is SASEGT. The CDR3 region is CASSEEGYGTDTQYF. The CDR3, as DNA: TGTGCCAGCAGTGAAGAGGGATACGGCACAGATACGCAGTATTTT.

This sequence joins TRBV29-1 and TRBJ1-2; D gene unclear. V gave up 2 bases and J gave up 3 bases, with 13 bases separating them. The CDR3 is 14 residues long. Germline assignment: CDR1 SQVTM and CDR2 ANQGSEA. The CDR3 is CSVETGIGDYGYTF. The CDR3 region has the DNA TGCAGCGTTGAAACTGGTATCGGGGACTATGGCTACACCTTC.